A selection of T cell receptor beta chains follows, all from one sample in a study of shared clonotypes between healthy human individuals. Clones were read by immunoSEQ multiplex PCR, and TCRdb kept only the in-frame ones, dropping some. The table includes around 2,100,000 clones, approximately 94% detected once. The sequenced material came from naive CD8+ T cells sorted from blood. The receptors originated from a man aged 18 to 30 in good health. Each CDR3 is given with its conserved first and last residue. D genes are given only for firm matches. Clone size appears in some rows only: once, few, many, or a class for an expanded clone.

>TRBV7-3|-|TRBJ2-1|-|15
CASTVGGGPHNEQFF
TGTGCCAGCACCGTTGGGGGGGGCCCCCACAATGAGCAGTTCTTC
>TRBV19|-|TRBJ2-7|-|15
CASSINSGQIYEQYF
TGTGCCAGTAGTATAAACTCCGGACAGATCTACGAGCAGTACTTC
>TRBV30|TRBD2|TRBJ2-3|few|15
CAWSVLAGSTDTQYF
TGTGCCTGGAGTGTACTAGCGGGAAGCACAGATACGCAGTATTTT
>TRBV29-1|-|TRBJ2-2|-|12
CSVGGNTGELFF
TGCAGCGTTGGGGGTAACACCGGGGAGCTGTTTTTT
>TRBV7-9|-|TRBJ2-7|-|14
CASSSGPLGYEQYF
TGTGCCAGCAGCTCCGGGCCCCTGGGTTACGAGCAGTACTTC
>TRBV19|-|TRBJ2-7|few|13
CASTPGGNHEQYF
TGTGCCAGTACCCCAGGGGGGAACCACGAGCAGTACTTC
>TRBV6-1|-|TRBJ2-7|-|15
CASTSLEANPYEQYF
TGTGCCAGCACCTCCCTGGAGGCGAATCCCTACGAGCAGTACTTC
>TRBV9|-|TRBJ1-6|-|14
CASSVGEVNSPLHF
TGTGCCAGCAGCGTAGGGGAAGTTAATTCACCCCTCCACTTT
>TRBV5-5|-|TRBJ1-3|-|14
CASSLGTGMDTIYF
TGTGCCAGCAGCTTGGGGACCGGGATGGACACCATATATTTT
>TRBV5-8|-|TRBJ2-3|-|17
CASSLPQGPSSTDTQYF
TGTGCCAGCAGCTTGCCTCAGGGGCCGTCGAGCACAGATACGCAGTATTTT
>TRBV14|-|TRBJ1-1|-|14
CASSQVQGYTEAFF
TGTGCCAGCAGCCAAGTCCAGGGGTACACTGAAGCTTTCTTT
>TRBV7-3|TRBD1|TRBJ2-7|-|14
CASSSGTGWDEQYF
TGTGCCAGCAGCTCCGGGACAGGGTGGGACGAGCAGTACTTC
>TRBV7-2|-|TRBJ2-1|-|13
CASSLGDSNEQFF
TGTGCCAGCAGCTTAGGAGACAGCAATGAGCAGTTCTTC
>TRBV7-9|-|TRBJ1-4|-|16
CASSPVVTATNEKLFF
TGTGCCAGCAGCCCGGTGGTCACTGCAACTAATGAAAAACTGTTTTTT
>TRBV2|-|TRBJ2-7|-|14
CASSDQNRAYEQYF
TGTGCCAGCAGTGATCAAAACAGGGCCTACGAGCAGTACTTC
>TRBV2|-|TRBJ2-3|-|13
CASWGPGTDTQYF
TGTGCCAGCTGGGGCCCAGGGACAGATACGCAGTATTTT
>TRBV30|TRBD1|TRBJ1-6|-|15
CAWSVGQGKNSPLHF
TGTGCCTGGAGTGTGGGACAGGGAAAGAATTCACCCCTCCACTTT
>TRBV11-2|-|TRBJ1-1|-|14
CASSLVGGNTEAFF
TGTGCCAGCAGCTTAGTGGGAGGAAACACTGAAGCTTTCTTT
>TRBV6-5|-|TRBJ2-2|-|15
CASSYGTVNTGELFF
TGTGCCAGCAGTTACGGGACGGTTAACACCGGGGAGCTGTTTTTT
>TRBV28|TRBD2|TRBJ2-5|-|15
CASNPGLAGLETQYF
TGTGCCAGCAATCCCGGACTAGCGGGGTTAGAGACCCAGTACTTC
>TRBV7-9|TRBD2|TRBJ2-5|-|14
CASSFSGAKETQYF
TGTGCCAGCAGCTTTAGCGGGGCGAAAGAGACCCAGTACTTC
>TRBV27|-|TRBJ2-7|-|14
CASSSDRNSYEQYF
TGTGCCAGCAGCTCGGACAGAAACTCCTACGAGCAGTACTTC
>TRBV21-1|-|TRBJ2-7|-|15
CASSTDKFSYYEQYF
TGTGCCAGCAGCACAGACAAGTTTTCGTACTACGAGCAGTACTTC